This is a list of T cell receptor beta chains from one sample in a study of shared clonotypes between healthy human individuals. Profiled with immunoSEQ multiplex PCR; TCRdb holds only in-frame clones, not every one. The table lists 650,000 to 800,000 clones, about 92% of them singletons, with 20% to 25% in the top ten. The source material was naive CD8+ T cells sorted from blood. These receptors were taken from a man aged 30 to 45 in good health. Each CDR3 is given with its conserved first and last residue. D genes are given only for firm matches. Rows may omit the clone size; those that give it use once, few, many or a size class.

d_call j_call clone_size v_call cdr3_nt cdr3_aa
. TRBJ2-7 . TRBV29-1 TGCAGCGTTACGGACCGGGACGCACCTGAGAAGCAGTACTTC CSVTDRDAPEKQYF
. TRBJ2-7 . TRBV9 TGTGCCAGCAGCGTAGGTATATCCTACGAGCAGTACTTC CASSVGISYEQYF
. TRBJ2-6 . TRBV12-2 TGTGCAAGTCGCTTTACCCGGACAGACGGCACACCTGGGGCCAACGTCCTGACTTTC CASRFTRTDGTPGANVLTF
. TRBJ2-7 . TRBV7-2 TGTGCCAGCAGCTTATCGGCTATATGGGTGTACGAGCAGTACTTC CASSLSAIWVYEQYF
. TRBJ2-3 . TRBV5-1 TGCGCCAGCAGGCATGACAGGATGGGCACAGATACGCAGTATTTT CASRHDRMGTDTQYF
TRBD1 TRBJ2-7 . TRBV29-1 TGCAGCGTTGAAGTAAGCGAACAGGGGTACGAGCAGTACTTC CSVEVSEQGYEQYF
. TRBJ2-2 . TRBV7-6 TGTGCCAGCAGCTTAGGAGGGGCCGGGGAGCTGTTTTTT CASSLGGAGELFF
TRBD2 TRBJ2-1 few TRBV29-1 TGCAGCGTTGTACTAGCGGGAGACAATGAGCAGTTCTTC CSVVLAGDNEQFF
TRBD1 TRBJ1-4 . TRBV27 TGTGCCAGCAGGGAACAGGGGAATGAAAAACTGTTTTTT CASREQGNEKLFF
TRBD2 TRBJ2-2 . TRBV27 TGTGCCAGCAGACTAGCGGGAGTGTTCCGGGAGCTGTTTTTT CASRLAGVFRELFF
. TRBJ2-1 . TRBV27 TGTGCCAGCAGTTTCGGGATGGTCAATGAGCAGTTCTTC CASSFGMVNEQFF
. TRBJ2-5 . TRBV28 TGTGCCAGCAGTGACCCCCAAGAGACCCAGTACTTC CASSDPQETQYF
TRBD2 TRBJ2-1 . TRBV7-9 TGTGCCAGCAGCCATACAGCGGGAGGGCCGGGCCATGAGCAGTTCTTC CASSHTAGGPGHEQFF
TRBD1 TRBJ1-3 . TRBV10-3 TGTGCCATCAGTGGAAACGGCGACAGGGGATTTATAGGCAACACCATATATTTT CAISGNGDRGFIGNTIYF
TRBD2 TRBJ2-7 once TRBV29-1 TGCAGCGTTTTAGCGGGAGGGCCGGGGGAGCAGTACTTC CSVLAGGPGEQYF
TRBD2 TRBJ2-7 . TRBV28 TGTGCCAGCAGTCAATACAAAGGGACTAGCGGGAACTACGAGCAGTACTTC CASSQYKGTSGNYEQYF
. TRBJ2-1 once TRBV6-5 TGTGCCAGCAGTTACGCTAGCTCCTACAATGAGCAGTTCTTC CASSYASSYNEQFF
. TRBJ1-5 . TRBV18 TGTGCCAGCTCACCACCACCGCCCGAGAATCAGCCCCAGCATTTT CASSPPPPENQPQHF
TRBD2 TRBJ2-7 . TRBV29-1 TGCAGCGTTGACGGGTCTCCGGGAGGCTACGAGCAGTACTTC CSVDGSPGGYEQYF
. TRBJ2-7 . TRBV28 TGTGCCAGGCAAAAGCGGAAACTCTACTACGAGCAGTACTTC CARQKRKLYYEQYF
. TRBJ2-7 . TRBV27 TGTGCCAGCAGGTCGCCTCCGGGACACCCCGATTTTGGGTACGAGCAGTACTTC CASRSPPGHPDFGYEQYF
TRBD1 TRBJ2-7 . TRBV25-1 TGTGCCAGCTCACCGGGACAGGGGTACGAGCAGTACTTC CASSPGQGYEQYF
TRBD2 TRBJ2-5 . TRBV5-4 TGTGCCAGCAGCCTTGATCGGATGGCGGGAGGATGGCAAGAGACCCAGTACTTC CASSLDRMAGGWQETQYF
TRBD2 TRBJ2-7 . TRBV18 TGTGCCAGCTCAATTCCGGGAGGTCGTCTCGAGCAGTACTTC CASSIPGGRLEQYF
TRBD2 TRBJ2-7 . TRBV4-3 TGCGCCAGCAGCCGTAGCGGGGCCACCTCCTACGAGCAGTACTTC CASSRSGATSYEQYF
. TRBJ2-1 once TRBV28 TGTGCCAGCAGCCCTCTGGACCCACACAATGAGCAGTTCTTC CASSPLDPHNEQFF
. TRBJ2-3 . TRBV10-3 TGTGCCATCAGTGACGGAAGGTTAGATACGCAGTATTTT CAISDGRLDTQYF
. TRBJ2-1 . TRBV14 TGTGCCAGCAGCCGAGTGGGAGACTACAATGAGCAGTTCTTC CASSRVGDYNEQFF
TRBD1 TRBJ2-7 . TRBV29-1 TGCAGCGTTTTCTTCGGGACAGGCCAGAAGGACTTTTACGAGCAGTACTTC CSVFFGTGQKDFYEQYF
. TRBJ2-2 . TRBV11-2 TGTGCCAGCACCCCGGCATTAGCAGGTTTACTCGCCGGGGAGCTGTTTTTT CASTPALAGLLAGELFF
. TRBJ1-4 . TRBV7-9 TGTGCCAGCAGCAGACCAACTAATGAAAAACTGTTTTTT CASSRPTNEKLFF
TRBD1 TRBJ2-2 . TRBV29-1 TGCAGCGTTGCCGGGACAGCGAACACCGGGGAGCTGTTTTTT CSVAGTANTGELFF
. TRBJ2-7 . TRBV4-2 TGTGCCAGCAGGCAGGGCAACGAGCAGTACTTC CASRQGNEQYF
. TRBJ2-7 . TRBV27 TGTGCCACCTCAGCCCGGCGGGGCAGTTCCTACGAGCAGTACTTC CATSARRGSSYEQYF
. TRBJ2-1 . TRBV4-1 TGCGCCAGCAGCCAACCGACAGCAAATGAGCAGTTCTTC CASSQPTANEQFF
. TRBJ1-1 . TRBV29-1 TGCAGCGTTCGGGCTTATAACACTGAAGCTTTCTTT CSVRAYNTEAFF
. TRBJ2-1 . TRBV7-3 TGTGCCAGCAGCTTAACTCTAGCGAGGTACAATGAGCAGTTCTTC CASSLTLARYNEQFF
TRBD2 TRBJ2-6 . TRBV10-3 TGTGCCACGGGGACTAGCGGGAGCGGGGCCAACGTCCTGACTTTC CATGTSGSGANVLTF
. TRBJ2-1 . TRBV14 TGTGCCAGCAGCCAAGTCGGCAGTCAATATGAGCAGTTCTTC CASSQVGSQYEQFF
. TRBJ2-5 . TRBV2 TGTGCCATTGAGGGGGTGCGACAGCAAGAGACCCAGTACTTC CAIEGVRQQETQYF
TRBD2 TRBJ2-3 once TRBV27 TGTGCCAGCCGAAGCCTAAGCGGGAGCCAGGACTTCACAGATACGCAGTATTTT CASRSLSGSQDFTDTQYF
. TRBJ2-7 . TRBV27 TGTGCCAGCTCTTCGCCAGGGGGGAGTGGCTACGAGCAGTACTTC CASSSPGGSGYEQYF
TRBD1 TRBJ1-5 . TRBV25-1 TGTGCCAGCAGTGGGGGGACAGGCTCAAATCAGCCCCAGCATTTT CASSGGTGSNQPQHF
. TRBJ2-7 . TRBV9 TGTGCCAGCAGCGTGGATGGGAAACCCTACGAGCAGTACTTC CASSVDGKPYEQYF
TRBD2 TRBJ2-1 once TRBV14 TGTGCCAGCAGCCAAGAAGGAAGACTAGCGGGAGGGCCTACCCATGAGCAGTTCTTC CASSQEGRLAGGPTHEQFF
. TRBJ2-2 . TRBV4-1 TGCGCCAGCAGCTCATCGGGTTCTGGCGGGGAGCTGTTTTTT CASSSSGSGGELFF
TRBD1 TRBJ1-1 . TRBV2 TGTGCCACCCCACTTGGACAGGGCGAAGCTTTCTTT CATPLGQGEAFF
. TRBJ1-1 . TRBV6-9 TGTGCCAGCAGTTATTCCAGGTTTGGTGTTGGGGGGAGGCAGGTCAACACTGAAGCTTTCTTT CASSYSRFGVGGRQVNTEAFF
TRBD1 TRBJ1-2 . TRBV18 TGTGCCAGCTCACCAGGCACAGGGGTGAGAGGCTACACCTTC CASSPGTGVRGYTF
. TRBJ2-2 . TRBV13 TGTGCCAGCAGCTCGGACGATTCGGACACCGGGGAGCTGTTTTTT CASSSDDSDTGELFF
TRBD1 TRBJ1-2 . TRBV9 TGTGCCAGCAGCGCCCGACAGGGGACCCCTGATGGCTACACCTTC CASSARQGTPDGYTF